This is a list of T cell receptor beta chains from one sample in a study of cytomegalovirus exposure and HLA in healthy donors. Measured with immunoSEQ multiplex PCR; TCRdb has only the in-frame clones, and not every one. The sample holds tens of thousands of clones, 81% seen once. Material: PBMCs. The source is a girl aged 2 to 10 in good health and CMV-seropositive. CDR3s include the opening cysteine and the closing phenylalanine or tryptophan. Fields, in order: V gene, clone size, J gene, D gene, CDR3 DNA, CDR3 protein. A D gene is named only where the DNA matches it firmly. Expanded clones are given a class, and other clones once, few, many or no size at all.

TRBV6-1	.	TRBJ1-2	TRBD1	TGTGCCAGCAGGGACGGACAGGGTACTAACTATGGCTACACCTTC	CASRDGQGTNYGYTF
TRBV18	.	TRBJ2-1	.	TGTGCCAGCTCTCCTCTAGGCTCCAATGAGCAGTTCTTC	CASSPLGSNEQFF
TRBV28	.	TRBJ1-5	.	TGTGCCAGCAGGCCCACGGGTAGCAATCAGCCCCAGCATTTT	CASRPTGSNQPQHF
TRBV7-3	.	TRBJ2-1	TRBD2	TGTGCCAGCAGCTTATTAGCGGGAGGATTCGGTGAGCAGTTCTTC	CASSLLAGGFGEQFF
TRBV21-1	.	TRBJ2-1	.	TGTGCCAGCAGCAAAGGGCGGGGTTCGGAGCAGTTCTTC	CASSKGRGSEQFF
TRBV4-2	few	TRBJ2-1	TRBD1	TGTGCCAGCAGCCAAGACAGGACAGGGGGCAATGAGCAGTTCTTC	CASSQDRTGGNEQFF
TRBV18	.	TRBJ1-2	.	TGTGCCAGCTCACCAAGGGGGAATACGGAGGGCTACACCTTC	CASSPRGNTEGYTF
TRBV29-1	.	TRBJ2-3	.	TGCAGCGTTTCGTTTTGGTCAGAAAGCACAGATACGCAGTATTTT	CSVSFWSESTDTQYF
TRBV29-1	.	TRBJ2-1	.	TGCAGCCCTAGAGCGGGTGCGAGCTCCTACAATGAGCAGTTCTTC	CSPRAGASSYNEQFF
TRBV28	.	TRBJ2-2	.	TGTGCCAGCGAGGGTTCGAACACCGGGGAGCTGTTTTTT	CASEGSNTGELFF
TRBV7-2	.	TRBJ2-7	.	TGTGCCAGCAGCTTTTCTCAGTTGCCCCCCTACGAGCAGTACTTC	CASSFSQLPPYEQYF
TRBV15	once	TRBJ1-2	.	TGTGCCACCAGCAGGCAGGGGTCCCCGATCTATGGCTACACCTTC	CATSRQGSPIYGYTF
TRBV16	.	TRBJ1-1	TRBD1	TGTGCCAGCAGCGATCCAGGGGGTAGTGAGAACACTGAAGCTTTCTTT	CASSDPGGSENTEAFF
TRBV4-2	.	TRBJ1-5	.	TGTGCCAGCAGCCAAGACTGGGGAGACAATCAGCCCCAGCATTTT	CASSQDWGDNQPQHF
TRBV13	.	TRBJ2-3	.	TGTGCCAGCAGCTTCGTCCGGGGTGCGACAGATACGCAGTATTTT	CASSFVRGATDTQYF
TRBV30	.	TRBJ2-1	TRBD2	TGTGCCTGGCGTTTTGCGATTAGAGGACTAGCGGGAGCTGAGCAGTTCTTC	CAWRFAIRGLAGAEQFF
TRBV5-1	once	TRBJ2-7	TRBD1	TGCGCCAGCAGCTTGGAGCCAGGGGGCCCCCACGAGCAGTACTTC	CASSLEPGGPHEQYF
TRBV6-5	.	TRBJ1-2	.	TGTGCCAGCAGCTCCCCCCGGCAGGGTAGATATGGCTACACCTTC	CASSSPRQGRYGYTF
TRBV28	.	TRBJ2-2	.	TGTGCCAGCAGTCCCGTGGTAGGCAGGACCGGGGAGCTGTTTTTT	CASSPVVGRTGELFF
TRBV30	.	TRBJ2-7	TRBD1	TGTGCCTGGAGTGACCCCCGCCGGGGCAGGGGGCGGTTCGAGCAGTACTTC	CAWSDPRRGRGRFEQYF
TRBV6-1	.	TRBJ2-7	.	TGTGCCAGCAGTTTGAGCTCCTACGAGCAGTACTTC	CASSLSSYEQYF
TRBV5-4	.	TRBJ2-1	TRBD2	TGTGCCAGCAGCTTGGGACTAGCGGGAGATGAGCAGTTCTTC	CASSLGLAGDEQFF
TRBV15	once	TRBJ1-1	.	TGTGCCACCAGCAGCACTCCTCCCGAAGCTTTCTTT	CATSSTPPEAFF
TRBV14	.	TRBJ1-5	.	TGTGCCAGCAGCCAAGCTTCCAAGAGCAGGGAGGATCAGCCCCAGCATTTT	CASSQASKSREDQPQHF
TRBV11-2	.	TRBJ2-3	TRBD1	TGTGCCAGCATTCTTAATCCCGGGACAGGGGCAGATACGCAGTATTTT	CASILNPGTGADTQYF
TRBV29-1	.	TRBJ1-3	.	TGCAGCGTTGAAGATCTTGGGCCTTTCGGGGAGGACACCATATATTTT	CSVEDLGPFGEDTIYF
TRBV27	.	TRBJ2-3	TRBD2	TGTGCCAGCAGTAGAAGCGGGAGATCGGATACGCAGTATTTT	CASSRSGRSDTQYF
TRBV18	.	TRBJ1-1	.	TGTGCCAGCTCTTCCTCCGGTGGCACTGAAGCTTTCTTT	CASSSSGGTEAFF
TRBV5-1	.	TRBJ2-7	TRBD2	TGCGCCAACGGGGGGACCCCTTCCTACGAGCAGTACTTC	CANGGTPSYEQYF
TRBV5-4	.	TRBJ2-2	.	TGTGCCAGCAGCCGAGCAGAGGGATCGAACACCGGGGAGCTGTTTTTT	CASSRAEGSNTGELFF
TRBV10-3	.	TRBJ1-1	.	TGTGCCATCTCCCAGGGAAGCGACACTGAAGCTTTCTTT	CAISQGSDTEAFF
TRBV7-9	.	TRBJ1-1	.	TGTGCCAGCAGCTTAGTTCAGGGCACTGAAGCTTTCTTT	CASSLVQGTEAFF
TRBV5-1	.	TRBJ2-3	.	TGCGCCAGCAGCTTGGGGGGCTACACAGATACGCAGTATTTT	CASSLGGYTDTQYF
TRBV4-1	.	TRBJ2-1	TRBD1	TGCGCCAGCAGCCACAACGTCCCGGGACAGGTCAGCTCCTACAATGAGCAGTTCTTC	CASSHNVPGQVSSYNEQFF
TRBV6-5	.	TRBJ2-1	.	TGTGCCAGCAGTTATCGCGCCTACAATGAGCAGTTCTTC	CASSYRAYNEQFF
TRBV28	.	TRBJ1-5	TRBD1	TGTGCCAGCAGTCCCAGGGGGAACAATCAGCCCCAGCATTTT	CASSPRGNNQPQHF
TRBV19	.	TRBJ1-5	TRBD1	TGTGCCAGTACCATACTGACAGGGCTTCAGCCCCAGCATTTT	CASTILTGLQPQHF
TRBV27	.	TRBJ2-1	TRBD1	TGTGCCAGCAGTTCTCTTTTTACAGGGGTTAATGAGCAGTTCTTC	CASSSLFTGVNEQFF
TRBV15	.	TRBJ1-1	TRBD1	TGTGCCACCAGCGATCCGGGACAGGGGACTGAAGCTTTCTTT	CATSDPGQGTEAFF
TRBV5-1	.	TRBJ2-1	.	TGCGCCAGCAACTTACCCCCACTAGCTTCTGTCGATGAGCAGTTCTTC	CASNLPPLASVDEQFF
TRBV6-5	once	TRBJ2-7	.	TGTGCCAGCAACCACTACAGCGGGCCCCCTTACGAGCAGTACTTC	CASNHYSGPPYEQYF
TRBV6-6	.	TRBJ1-1	.	TGTGCCAGCAGTAGCAGGGAATGGACTGAAGCTTTCTTT	CASSSREWTEAFF
TRBV11-2	.	TRBJ2-5	.	TGTGCCAGCACCCTCCAAGAGACCCAGTACTTC	CASTLQETQYF
TRBV5-6	.	TRBJ2-1	.	TGTGCCAGCAGCTTGAATGAGGGGGGGCTCTCCTACAATGAGCAGTTCTTC	CASSLNEGGLSYNEQFF
TRBV7-9	.	TRBJ1-5	.	TGTTCCAGCAGCCCCGGCGGGCAGCCCCAGCATTTT	CSSSPGGQPQHF
TRBV4-3	few	TRBJ2-7	TRBD2	TGCGCCAGCAGCCAAGATCGGGCGGGAGGGCCCTACGAGCAGTACTTC	CASSQDRAGGPYEQYF
TRBV28	.	TRBJ2-5	.	TGTGCCAGCAGTCAGGGCGTGGGTAGGTCGACCCAGTACTTC	CASSQGVGRSTQYF
TRBV30	.	TRBJ2-7	TRBD1	TGTGCCTGGGATACAGGGGGCTACGAGCAGTACTTC	CAWDTGGYEQYF
TRBV4-1	.	TRBJ2-4	TRBD2	TGCGCCAGCAGCCCGGGACTAGCGGGAGGTATGGCCAAAAACATTCAGTACTTC	CASSPGLAGGMAKNIQYF
TRBV19	.	TRBJ2-2	.	TGTGCCAGTAGTACAGGACTGACCACCGGGGAGCTGTTTTTT	CASSTGLTTGELFF
TRBV27	.	TRBJ2-1	TRBD2	TGTGCCAGCAGGACTAGCGGGATAAGTGAGCAGTTCTTC	CASRTSGISEQFF
TRBV15	few	TRBJ2-3	TRBD1	TGTGCCACCAGCAGAGCGGCAGGGGGAGCAGATACGCAGTATTTT	CATSRAAGGADTQYF
TRBV4-1	.	TRBJ1-1	.	TGCGCCAGCAGCCAATGGCAGCGGAACACTGAAGCTTTCTTT	CASSQWQRNTEAFF